These 17 T cell receptor beta chains were all obtained from the same sample, sequenced in a study of STAT5B mutations in CD4+ large granular lymphocyte leukemia. This table comes from immunoSEQ multiplex PCR, and its TCRdb copy is limited to in-frame clones, with some not included. This table has around 35,000 clones, 70% to 75% appearing once. Input material: CD4+ T cells from blood buffy coats. The source is a human donor in good health.

V is TRBV30 and J is TRBJ1-4; TRBD1 is a possible D gene (6 bases). The CDR3 consists of 15 residues. Germline CDR1 is GTSNPN and CDR2 is SVGIG (reference sequence). V was cut by 0 bases and J by 2 bases, with 10 bases left in between. This CDR3 is CAWSVTGTTNEKLFF. The CDR3 DNA follows: TGTGCCTGGAGTGTAACAGGGACGACTAATGAAAAACTGTTTTTT.

The chain is built from TRBV5-1 and TRBJ2-2; D is unclear. Germline V gives CDR1 SGHRS, CDR2 YFSETQ. The ends were cut back, 2 bases at V and 2 bases at J, with 10 bases in the middle. CDR3 length: 15 amino acids. The CDR3 here is CASSFSADNTGELFF. Written as DNA, the CDR3 is TGCGCCAGCAGCTTTTCAGCAGACAACACCGGGGAGCTGTTTTTT.

The chain couples TRBV23-1 to TRBJ2-3; D could derive from TRBD1 or TRBD2 (5 bases each). TRBV23-1 is given ORF status, its function remaining uncertain. The CDR3 consists of 14 residues. Trimming took off 4 bases at V and 6 bases at J, with 14 bases between the two ends. CDR3 in DNA: TGCGCCAGCAGTCCCGGGGCTAGCAACGATACGCAGTATTTT. Amino acid sequence: CASSPGASNDTQYF.

The chain is built from TRBV7-8 and TRBJ2-7; no definite D call. Germline values: CDR1 SGHVS, CDR2 FQNEAQ. V lost 1 base to trimming and J lost 1 base, with 8 bases between them. The CDR3 is made up of 14 amino acids. CDR3 residues: CASSLVTESYEQYF. The CDR3 DNA reads TGTGCCAGCAGCTTAGTGACGGAATCCTACGAGCAGTACTTC.

This chain connects TRBV13 to TRBJ2-7; TRBD2 matches at 7 bases. This CDR3 is built from 18 residues. V was clipped by 5 bases and J by 4 bases; unmatched bases: 20. CDR1 is PRHDT and CDR2 is FYEKMQ in the germline V gene (reference sequence). CDR3 sequence (DNA): TGTGCCAGCAGCAAAACCTTCGAAGGGCTAGCGGAACCGTACGAGCAGTACTTC. It specifies CASSKTFEGLAEPYEQYF.

The gene calls are TRBV19 and TRBJ1-4; tentative D call: TRBD1 (5 bases). This CDR3 is built from 15 residues. Trimming cost V 5 bases and J 2 bases, with 12 bases left between them. Germline V lookup: CDR1 LNHDA, CDR2 SQIVND (reference sequence). CDR3 amino acids: CASSQGEGTNEKLFF. DNA for the CDR3: TGTGCCAGTAGTCAAGGAGAGGGGACTAATGAAAAACTGTTTTTT.

The V gene is TRBV11-2, the J gene TRBJ1-1; 8 positions agree with TRBD1. V dropped 1 base and J dropped 2; count of bases not matched to a gene: 6. The CDR3 covers 16 residues. The germline V gene encodes CDR1 SGHAT and CDR2 FQNNGV. This CDR3 reads CASSLVMGQVNTEAFF. The DNA of the CDR3 is TGTGCCAGCAGCTTAGTGATGGGACAGGTAAACACTGAAGCTTTCTTT.

The rearrangement links TRBV5-1 to TRBJ2-3, with 10 nucleotides matching TRBD1. The CDR3 is 16 residues long. Germline CDR1 SGHRS, CDR2 YFSETQ. Trimming at V came to 4 bases and at J to 3 bases, leaving 8 bases not matched to a gene. For the CDR3, the DNA is TGCGCCAGCAGCCCCCGACGGGACAGGGGAACAGATACGCAGTATTTT. Its protein product is CASSPRRDRGTDTQYF. The variable domain in full, with the rest retrieved from reference TRBV5-1 and TRBJ2-3, is KAGVTQTPRYLIKTRGQQVTLSCSPISGHRSVSWYQQTPGQGLQFLFEYFSETQRNKGNFPGRFSGRQFSNSRSEMNVSTLELGDSALYLCASSPRRDRGTDTQYFGPGTRLTVL.

This rearrangement joins TRBV5-4 to TRBJ2-7; TRBD1 matches at 8 bases. CDR3 size: 14 residues. J gave up 3 bases and V 1 base, and 3 bases lay outside the gene matches. CDR1 and CDR2 from the germline V gene are SGHNT and YYREEE (reference sequence). CDR3 sequence reads: CASSLQGAFYEQYF. In DNA form, the CDR3 reads TGTGCCAGCAGCTTGCAGGGGGCGTTCTACGAGCAGTACTTC.

This chain links TRBV2 with TRBJ1-1; tentative D call: TRBD1 (5 bases). Germline CDR1 is SNHLY and CDR2 is FYNNEI. Trimming stripped 8 bases from V and 7 bases from J, with 11 bases between. This CDR3 is 11 amino acids long. CDR3 nucleotide sequence: TGTGCCAGCGGTCGGGGGTATGAAGCTTTCTTT. Residues: CASGRGYEAFF. The full variable domain, in which reference TRBV2 and TRBJ1-1 provide the parts outside the CDR3, is EPEVTQTPSHQVTQMGQEVILRCVPISNHLYFYWYRQILGQKVEFLVSFYNNEISEKSEIFDDQFSVERPDGSNFTLKIRSTKLEDSAMYFCASGRGYEAFFGQGTRLTVV.

This chain links TRBV21-1 with TRBJ1-6. TRBV21-1 is assigned pseudogene status. This CDR3 region has 16 residues. CDR3 protein: CASGQARVHGNSPLHF. CDR3 DNA sequence: TGTGCCAGCGGGCAGGCGAGGGTCCACGGGAATTCACCCCTCCACTTT.

The chain has TRBV19 and TRBJ2-2; D ambiguous. The germline gives CDR1 LNHDA, CDR2 SQIVND (reference sequence). The CDR3 runs to 14 residues. The germline V and J ends were trimmed by 3 bases and 8 bases, with 13 bases remaining between them. The CDR3, as DNA: TGTGCCAGTAGTATGGTCTCCCCACGGGGGGAGCTGTTTTTT. This gives the protein CASSMVSPRGELFF.

Remarks on this clone: Within the sample, other DNA sequences also encode this same CDR3. The chain recombines TRBV18 with TRBJ2-1; D unclear. With 3 bases removed from V and 5 bases from J, the gap between germline ends came to 2 bases. The CDR3 extends over 11 amino acids. Germline loops: CDR1 KGHSH, CDR2 LQKENI. CDR3 sequence (DNA): TGTGCCAGCTCACCGGACAATGAGCAGTTCTTC. Its protein is CASSPDNEQFF.

The chain carries TRBV7-9 and TRBJ2-1; TRBD1 aligns across 7 bases. This CDR3 has 14 residues. Germline CDR1 reads SEHNR; CDR2 reads FQNEAQ (reference sequence). After removal of 1 base from V and 8 bases from J, the junction contained 5 bases not matched to a gene. The CDR3 DNA reads as TGTGCCAGCAGCTTAGTCCAGGGGGAAGATGAGCAGTTCTTC. Its protein product is CASSLVQGEDEQFF. The full variable domain, its missing parts supplied by reference TRBV7-9 and TRBJ2-1, is DTGVSQNPRHKITKRGQNVTFRCDPISEHNRLYWYRQTLGQGPEFLTYFQNEAQLEKSRLLSDRFSAERPKGSFSTLEIQRTEQGDSAMYLCASSLVQGEDEQFFGPGTRLTVL.

The J gene is TRBJ2-3, the V gene TRBV29-1; D possibly corresponds to TRBD1 (5 bases). V was shortened by 8 bases and J by 2 bases, with 14 bases between the two germline ends. Germline loops: CDR1 SQVTM, CDR2 ANQGSEA. The length of the CDR3 is 13 residues. CDR3 DNA: TGCAGCTTTGGGCAGGGCCTCACAGATACGCAGTATTTT. This translates into CSFGQGLTDTQYF.

The genes are TRBV5-1 and TRBJ2-5; no definite D call. Germline-derived CDR1 and CDR2 are SGHRS and YFSETQ. V lost 1 base to trimming and J lost 5 bases, with 9 bases between them. The CDR3 is made up of 13 amino acids. The CDR3 protein is CASSLLLRETQYF. The CDR3, as DNA: TGCGCCAGCAGCTTGCTTTTAAGGGAGACCCAGTACTTC.

This clone was counted between two and nine times. The gene calls are TRBV10-3 and TRBJ1-2; possible D gene TRBD1, 5 bases. Germline V lookup: CDR1 ENHRY, CDR2 SYGVKD. The CDR3 sequence is 12 residues long. V was shortened by 3 bases and J by 8 bases, with 10 bases between the two germline ends. The CDR3 bases are TGTGCCATCAGTGATGGGACGCGGGGCTACACCTTC. Translation gives CAISDGTRGYTF.